The 32 T cell receptor beta chains in this list originate from one sample, sequenced in a study of blood T cell repertoires in COVID-19. Sequencing used immunoSEQ multiplex PCR; TCRdb keeps in-frame clones, though not all of them. This repertoire shows over 250,000 clones, roughly 90% found once; its top ten account for roughly 3.9%. The specimen was peripheral blood. Receptors were obtained from a man in his sixties who had recovered from COVID-19.

The CDR3 loop is CASSLGLADEQYF. Here the CDR3 DNA reads TGTGCCAGCAGCTTGGGACTCGCGGACGAGCAGTACTTC. This chain connects TRBV5-6 to TRBJ2-7; D not resolved. Per the germline V gene, CDR1 is SGHDT and CDR2 is YYEEEE. CDR3 length: 13 residues. The V end lost 0 bases, the J end lost 5 bases, and 9 bases lay between the germline ends.

The V call is TRBV5-4, the J call TRBJ2-6; 10 bases are a match to TRBD1. With V trimmed by 4 bases and J by 4 bases, 8 bases remained unmatched. The CDR3 sequence is 17 residues long. CDR1 SGHNT and CDR2 YYREEE come from the germline V gene (reference sequence). The CDR3 is CASSLTGGAEGANVLTF. The CDR3 nucleotides read TGTGCCAGCAGCCTGACAGGGGGCGCGGAAGGGGCCAACGTCCTGACTTTC.

The V and J genes are TRBV11-2 and TRBJ2-6, with TRBD2 as a possible D gene (5 bases). CDR1 and CDR2 from the germline V gene are SGHAT and FQNNGV. The CDR3 totals 19 residues. V was shortened by 3 bases and J by 3 bases, with 21 bases between the two germline ends. CDR3 nucleotide sequence: TGTGCCAGCAGCTTGTGGCGGCCCAAGGGAGATTATGGGGCCAACGTCCTGACTTTC. It is translated as CASSLWRPKGDYGANVLTF.

The V gene is TRBV6-6, the J gene TRBJ1-5, with TRBD1 matching 11 bases. Per germline, CDR1 MNHNY and CDR2 SVGAGI (reference sequence). V was clipped by 7 bases and J by 6 bases; unmatched bases: 5. CDR3 length: 14 amino acids. The DNA of the CDR3 is TGTGCCAGCAAAGGGACAGGGGGGGGTCAGCCCCAGCATTTT. Protein product: CASKGTGGGQPQHF.

The rearrangement uses TRBV9 and TRBJ1-1; D may be TRBD1 (5 bases). V gave up 8 bases and J gave up 0 bases, with 11 bases separating them. Per the germline V gene, CDR1 is SGDLS and CDR2 is YYNGEE. The CDR3 runs 13 residues. This CDR3 reads CASGRGLNTEAFF. The CDR3 bases are TGTGCCAGTGGGCGGGGCCTGAACACTGAAGCTTTCTTT.

V usage is TRBV9 and J usage is TRBJ2-1, with 8 bases matching TRBD1. CDR1 and CDR2 from the germline V gene are SGDLS and YYNGEE. Unmatched junction bases numbered 8, after V lost 4 bases and J lost 8 bases. The CDR3 runs 14 residues. CDR3 in amino acids: CASSPRTGRDEQFF. The CDR3 region has the DNA TGTGCCAGCAGCCCTAGGACAGGGCGGGATGAGCAGTTCTTC.

The chain joins TRBV7-3 to TRBJ2-2; no definite D call. The germline V gene has CDR1 SGHTA and CDR2 FQGTGA. Deletions cut 2 bases from V and 1 base from J, with 5 bases between. The CDR3 has 14 amino acids. The CDR3 protein is CASSLGQNTGELFF. In nucleotides, the CDR3 is TGTGCCAGCAGCTTAGGGCAGAACACCGGGGAGCTGTTTTTT.

The V gene is TRBV18, the J gene TRBJ2-1; 11 positions agree with TRBD2. This CDR3 is 14 amino acids long. CDR1 KGHSH and CDR2 LQKENI come from the germline V gene. V trimming: 6 bases; J trimming: 7 bases; junction bases outside the gene matches: 5. CDR3 region: CASSTSGERNEQFF. The CDR3 DNA is TGTGCCAGCTCGACTAGCGGGGAGAGGAATGAGCAGTTCTTC.

The rearrangement uses TRBV4-2 and TRBJ2-1; tentative D call: TRBD1 (5 bases). CDR1 and CDR2 from the germline V gene are LGHNA and YNFKEQ. The CDR3 loop spans 15 amino acids. V was pared by 2 bases and J by 4 bases, with 12 bases between. The CDR3 nucleotides are TGTGCCAGCAGCCAATCCCAGGACACATACAATGAGCAGTTCTTC. Translation gives CASSQSQDTYNEQFF.

V and J are TRBV18 and TRBJ1-2; 7 nucleotides line up with TRBD1. Per germline, CDR1 KGHSH and CDR2 LQKENI. Germline trimming cut 1 base from V and 5 bases from J; bases unmatched to any gene: 10. The CDR3 is 16 residues long. The CDR3 DNA reads TGTGCCAGCTCACCACGGTCTCAGACAGGGTCATATGGCTACACCTTC. This translates into CASSPRSQTGSYGYTF.

V and J are TRBV2 and TRBJ1-1; D is uncertain. This CDR3 spans 12 amino acids. In germline, CDR1 is SNHLY, CDR2 FYNNEI. Between the trimmed V and J ends, which lost 2 bases and 5 bases, there was a span of 6 bases. Written as DNA, the CDR3 is TGTGCCAGCAGTGAAAGTACTACTGAAGCTTTCTTT. It codes for CASSESTTEAFF.

V and J are TRBV10-1 and TRBJ2-7, with a possible D match to TRBD2 (6 bases). Trimming took 5 bases from V and 5 from J, leaving 13 bases between them. CDR3 length: 13 amino acids. Germline CDR1 reads WNHNN; CDR2 reads SYGVQD (reference sequence). DNA of the CDR3: TGCGCCAGCAGTAGAAGGGGCGGGGACGAGCAGTACTTC. Its translation is CASSRRGGDEQYF.

The CDR3 loop is CASSLGLLAGGLGETQYF. CDR3 nucleotide sequence: TGTGCCAGCAGCCTAGGTCTCCTAGCGGGGGGCCTCGGAGAGACCCAGTACTTC. V gene TRBV3-1 (or the pseudogene TRBV3-2) combines with J gene TRBJ2-5, with 11 positions matching TRBD2. CDR1 and CDR2 (germline): LGHDT, YNNKEL (reference sequence). The CDR3 is 18 residues long. The V gene end was trimmed by 4 bases and the J gene end by 4 bases; junction bases not matched to a gene: 14.

The rearrangement joins TRBV11-2 to TRBJ1-5, with D possibly matching TRBD1 (6 bases). The germline CDR1 and CDR2 sequences are SGHAT and FQNNGV. Trimming left V 5 bases short and J 7 bases short, with 18 bases between. The CDR3 covers 15 residues. CDR3 sequence reads: CASSASGGAGQPQHF. CDR3 DNA: TGTGCCAGCAGCGCATCGGGGGGGGCAGGCCAGCCCCAGCATTTT.

The rearrangement uses TRBV5-6 and TRBJ1-5; 11 bases are shared with TRBD1. Trimming took 4 bases from V and 7 from J; bases not matched to a gene: 7. The length of the CDR3 is 15 residues. Germline assignment: CDR1 SGHDT and CDR2 YYEEEE. CDR3 coding DNA: TGTGCCAGCAGCATGGAGGGACAGGGGGTACAGCCCCAGCATTTT. Protein: CASSMEGQGVQPQHF.

This sequence joins TRBV24-1 and TRBJ2-1; 9 nucleotides match TRBD1. CDR3 length equals 15 residues. V shed 2 bases and J 6 bases; nucleotides not matched to a gene: 4. Per the germline V gene, CDR1 is KGHDR and CDR2 is SFDVKD. In nucleotides, the CDR3 is TGTGCCACCAGTGATTCCCGGGACAGGGCCAATGAGCAGTTCTTC. Its translation is CATSDSRDRANEQFF.

The chain's CDR3 is CASSFRAQETQYF. CDR3 DNA sequence: TGCGCCAGCAGCTTTAGAGCGCAAGAGACCCAGTACTTC. The chain carries TRBV5-1 and TRBJ2-5; no definite D call. Trimming removed 2 bases at V and 2 bases at J, with 7 bases between. This CDR3 has 13 residues. CDR1 is SGHRS and CDR2 is YFSETQ in the germline V gene.

The CDR3 region is CASSLSGTGELFF. CDR3 coding DNA: TGTGCCAGCAGCTTATCGGGAACCGGGGAGCTGTTTTTT. J is TRBJ2-2 and V is TRBV11-2, with D possibly TRBD2 on 5 matching bases. Trimming shortened V by 2 bases and J by 5 bases, and 6 bases separated the two germline ends. The CDR3 has 13 residues. Germline V CDR1 and CDR2: SGHAT, FQNNGV.

The chain couples TRBV9 to TRBJ2-7, with a possible D match to TRBD1 (6 bases). CDR3 length: 13 amino acids. Germline assignment: CDR1 SGDLS and CDR2 YYNGEE. The ends were cut back, 6 bases at V and 2 bases at J, with 12 bases in the middle. DNA for the CDR3: TGTGCCAGCAACCGGACAGTACCCTACGAGCAGTACTTC. It specifies CASNRTVPYEQYF.

The V and J genes are TRBV5-1 and TRBJ2-2; TRBD1 matches 9 bases. Trimming removed 5 bases from V and 5 bases from J; junction bases left unmatched: 1. This CDR3 region has 13 residues. Germline V gene sequence: CDR1 SGHRS, CDR2 YFSETQ. The CDR3 sequence: CASRQGATGELFF. CDR3 bases: TGCGCCAGCAGACAGGGGGCGACCGGGGAGCTGTTTTTT.

V usage is TRBV19 and J usage is TRBJ1-5; 8 bases match TRBD1. Germline V gives CDR1 LNHDA, CDR2 SQIVND (reference sequence). V dropped 2 bases and J dropped 6; count of bases not matched to a gene: 3. This CDR3 is built from 14 residues. This chain's CDR3 is CASSIRQGSQPQHF. The DNA of the CDR3 is TGTGCCAGTAGTATAAGACAGGGGAGTCAGCCCCAGCATTTT.

The chain recombines TRBV9 with TRBJ2-5, with TRBD1 as a possible D gene (6 bases). Trimming left V 4 bases short and J 3 bases short, with 13 bases between. The CDR3 contains 14 residues. CDR1 and CDR2 from the germline V gene are SGDLS and YYNGEE. CDR3 residues: CASSPQGDKETQYF. The DNA for the CDR3 is TGTGCCAGCAGCCCACAGGGAGATAAAGAGACCCAGTACTTC. Complete variable domain (other parts from reference TRBV9 and TRBJ2-5): DSGVTQTPKHLITATGQRVTLRCSPRSGDLSVYWYQQSLDQGLQFLIQYYNGEERAKGNILERFSAQQFPDLHSELNLSSLELGDSALYFCASSPQGDKETQYFGPGTRLLVL.

The V call is TRBV2, the J call TRBJ1-1, with 12 positions matching TRBD1. J lost 5 bases, V lost 5 bases, and 9 bases had no gene match. The length of the CDR3 is 16 residues. Germline CDR1 is SNHLY and CDR2 is FYNNEI. CDR3 amino acids: CASSPGQGAEVTEAFF. The DNA of the CDR3 is TGTGCCAGCAGTCCGGGACAGGGGGCTGAGGTGACTGAAGCTTTCTTT.

The chain carries TRBV5-6 and TRBJ1-2; no firm D call. Germline assignment: CDR1 SGHDT and CDR2 YYEEEE. Trimming pared 3 bases from V and 8 bases from J, leaving 8 bases between. This CDR3 spans 11 amino acids. CDR3 coding DNA: TGTGCCAGCAGCTCCTCGCTAGGCTACACCTTC. Its translation is CASSSSLGYTF. The full variable domain, rest sourced from reference TRBV5-6 and TRBJ1-2, is DAGVTQSPTHLIKTRGQQVTLRCSPKSGHDTVSWYQQALGQGPQFIFQYYEEEERQRGNFPDRFSGHQFPNYSSELNVNALLLGDSALYLCASSSSLGYTFGSGTRLTVV.

The gene calls are TRBV5-6 and TRBJ2-6; D unclear. The germline V gene encodes CDR1 SGHDT and CDR2 YYEEEE. V was clipped by 2 bases and J by 2 bases, with 5 bases between them. This CDR3 is built from 14 residues. The CDR3 DNA is TGTGCCAGCAGCTTTTATACTGGGGCCAACGTCCTGACTTTC. Its translation: CASSFYTGANVLTF.

The gene calls are TRBV14 and TRBJ2-7; D remains unclear. Germline values: CDR1 SGHDN, CDR2 FVKESK. The V end lost 1 base, the J end lost 3 bases, and 13 bases lay between the germline ends. The CDR3 is 15 residues long. CDR3 protein: CASSQGPARFYEQYF. DNA of the CDR3: TGTGCCAGCAGCCAAGGACCCGCCAGGTTCTACGAGCAGTACTTC.

The V and J genes are TRBV5-5 and TRBJ2-3; 13 nucleotides align to TRBD2. The V gene end was trimmed by 6 bases and the J gene end by 2 bases; junction bases not matched to a gene: 6. CDR1 and CDR2 (germline): SGHKS, YYEKEE (reference sequence). This CDR3 contains 16 residues. CDR3 loop: CASNPGLAGITDTQYF. CDR3 bases: TGTGCCAGCAATCCGGGACTAGCGGGAATCACAGATACGCAGTATTTT.

A word on this clone: Other nucleotide sequences in the sample specify the same CDR3. The chain recombines TRBV18 with TRBJ2-7, with TRBD1 identical over 10 bases. V was clipped by 2 bases and J by 3 bases; unmatched bases: 1. The CDR3 is 14 amino acids. Germline lookup yields CDR1 KGHSH and CDR2 LQKENI. The CDR3 DNA reads as TGTGCCAGCTCACCAGGGACAGGGGACTACGAGCAGTACTTC. It translates to CASSPGTGDYEQYF.

The DNA of the CDR3 is TGTGCCAGCTCACGGACAGGGGGAGATACGCAGTATTTT. It encodes CASSRTGGDTQYF. The rearrangement joins TRBV18 to TRBJ2-3, with 10 bases fitting TRBD1. The CDR3 is 13 amino acids. V shed 4 bases and J 5 bases; nucleotides not matched to a gene: 0. CDR1 KGHSH and CDR2 LQKENI come from the germline V gene.

This sequence joins TRBV6-6 and TRBJ1-5; 7 bases fit TRBD1. The CDR3 sequence is 16 residues long. Germline V CDR1 and CDR2: MNHNY, SVGAGI (reference sequence). V was clipped by 5 bases and J by 0 bases; unmatched bases: 7. This CDR3 reads CASSKRQGPSNQPQHF. DNA of the CDR3: TGTGCCAGCAGTAAGCGACAGGGTCCTAGCAATCAGCCCCAGCATTTT.

The CDR3 nucleotides are TGTGCCAGCAGTTCCGACAGGCGAAGCTACGAGCAGTACTTC. Protein sequence: CASSSDRRSYEQYF. The chain recombines TRBV6-2 or TRBV6-3 with TRBJ2-7; TRBD1 is a possible D gene (6 bases). Trimming shortened V by 4 bases and J by 3 bases, and 13 bases separated the two germline ends. This CDR3 contains 14 residues. Per the germline V gene, CDR1 is MNHEY and CDR2 is SVGEGT.

The J gene is TRBJ2-7, the V gene TRBV4-1; possible D gene TRBD1, 6 bases. The V gene's germline CDR1 is MGHRA and CDR2 YSYEKL. Deletions cut 1 base from V and 1 base from J, with 11 bases between. This CDR3 has 15 residues. The CDR3 sequence: CASSQAGVFSYEQYF. The DNA for the CDR3 is TGCGCCAGCAGCCAAGCAGGGGTTTTTTCCTACGAGCAGTACTTC.